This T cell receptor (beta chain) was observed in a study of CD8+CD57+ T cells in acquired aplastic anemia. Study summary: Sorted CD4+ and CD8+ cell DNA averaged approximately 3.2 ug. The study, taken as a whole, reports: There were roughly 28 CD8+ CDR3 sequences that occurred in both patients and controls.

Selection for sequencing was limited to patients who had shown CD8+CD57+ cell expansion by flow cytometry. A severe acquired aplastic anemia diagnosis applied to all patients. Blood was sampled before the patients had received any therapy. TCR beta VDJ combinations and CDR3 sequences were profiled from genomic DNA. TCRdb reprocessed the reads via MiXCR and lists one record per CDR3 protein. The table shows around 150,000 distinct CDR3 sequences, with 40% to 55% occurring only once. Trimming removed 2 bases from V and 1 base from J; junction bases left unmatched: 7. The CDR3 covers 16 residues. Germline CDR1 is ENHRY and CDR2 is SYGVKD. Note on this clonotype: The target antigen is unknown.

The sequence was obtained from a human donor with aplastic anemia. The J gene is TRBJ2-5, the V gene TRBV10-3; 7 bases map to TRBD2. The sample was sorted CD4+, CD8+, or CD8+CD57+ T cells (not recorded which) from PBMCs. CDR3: CAISEPPGRVQETQYF. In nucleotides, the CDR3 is TGTGCCATCAGTGAGCCGCCGGGGAGGGTCCAAGAGACCCAGTACTTC.